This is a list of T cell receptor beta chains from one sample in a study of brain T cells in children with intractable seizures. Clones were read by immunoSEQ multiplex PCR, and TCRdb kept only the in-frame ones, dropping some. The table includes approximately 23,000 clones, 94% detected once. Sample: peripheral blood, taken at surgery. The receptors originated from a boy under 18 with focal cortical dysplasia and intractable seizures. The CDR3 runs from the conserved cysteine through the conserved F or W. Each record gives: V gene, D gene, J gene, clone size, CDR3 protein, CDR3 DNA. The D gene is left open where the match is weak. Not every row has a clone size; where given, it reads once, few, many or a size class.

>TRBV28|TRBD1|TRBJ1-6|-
CASSGGQGYNSPLHF
TGTGCCAGCAGTGGGGGACAGGGCTATAATTCACCCCTCCACTTT
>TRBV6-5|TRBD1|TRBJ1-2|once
CASSRDSRAYTF
TGTGCCAGCAGTCGGGACAGTAGGGCCTACACCTTC
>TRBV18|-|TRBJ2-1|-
CASSPVKGGRSWNEQFF
TGTGCCAGCTCCCCGGTAAAGGGGGGGAGGTCGTGGAATGAGCAGTTCTTC
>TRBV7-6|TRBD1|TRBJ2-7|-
CASSPRQGSSYEQYF
TGTGCCAGCAGCCCTCGACAGGGGAGCTCCTACGAGCAGTACTTC
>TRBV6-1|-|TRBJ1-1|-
CASSELGAREAFF
TGTGCCAGCAGTGAACTGGGGGCGCGTGAAGCTTTCTTT
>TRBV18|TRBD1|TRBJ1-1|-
CASSPQWGDRNTEAFF
TGTGCCAGCTCACCTCAATGGGGGGACAGAAACACTGAAGCTTTCTTT
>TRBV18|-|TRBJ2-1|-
CASSPDLTRDSRWGEQFF
TGTGCCAGCTCACCCGACCTCACTCGGGACTCCCGGTGGGGGGAGCAGTTCTTC
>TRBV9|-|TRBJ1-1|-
CASRKQEPEAFF
TGTGCCAGCAGAAAACAAGAACCTGAAGCTTTCTTT
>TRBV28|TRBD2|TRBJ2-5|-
CASSTTWRGGKETQYF
TGTGCCAGCAGTACAACCTGGCGGGGGGGGAAGGAGACCCAGTACTTC
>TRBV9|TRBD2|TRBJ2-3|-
CASSVALAGGKDTQYF
TGTGCCAGCAGCGTAGCCCTAGCGGGGGGAAAAGATACGCAGTATTTT
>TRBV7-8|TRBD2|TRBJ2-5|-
CASSLRLAGVGTQYF
TGTGCCAGCAGCTTACGCTTAGCGGGGGTCGGGACCCAGTACTTC
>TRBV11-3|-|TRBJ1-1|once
CASSFGTVNTEAFF
TGTGCCAGCAGCTTTGGGACGGTGAACACTGAAGCTTTCTTT
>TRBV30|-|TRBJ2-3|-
CAWSQARITDTQYF
TGTGCCTGGAGCCAAGCGCGGATCACAGATACGCAGTATTTT
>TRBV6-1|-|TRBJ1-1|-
CASSDRQVFTTEAFF
TGTGCCAGCAGTGACCGACAGGTGTTTACTACTGAAGCTTTCTTT
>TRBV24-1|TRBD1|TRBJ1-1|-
CATKNGQGGREAFF
TGTGCCACCAAGAACGGACAGGGGGGCCGGGAAGCTTTCTTT
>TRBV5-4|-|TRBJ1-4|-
CASSLGTQGRGEKLFF
TGTGCCAGCAGCTTGGGGACACAGGGCCGGGGTGAAAAACTGTTTTTT
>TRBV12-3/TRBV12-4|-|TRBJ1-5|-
CASSLGNQPQHF
TGTGCCAGCAGTTTGGGGAATCAGCCCCAGCATTTT
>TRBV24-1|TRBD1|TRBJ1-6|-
CATSDFGQGSSPLHF
TGTGCCACCAGTGATTTTGGACAGGGGAGTTCACCCCTCCACTTT
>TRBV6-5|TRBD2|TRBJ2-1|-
CASTGTSGRNEQFF
TGTGCCAGCACCGGGACTAGCGGGAGGAATGAGCAGTTCTTC
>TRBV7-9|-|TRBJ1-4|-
CASSLAGYEKLFF
TGTGCCAGCAGCTTAGCGGGATATGAAAAACTGTTTTTT
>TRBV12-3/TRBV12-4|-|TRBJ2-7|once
CASRASLLPEQYF
TGTGCCAGCAGAGCTAGTTTGCTTCCCGAGCAGTACTTC
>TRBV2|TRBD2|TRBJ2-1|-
CASSGTSKGNEQFF
TGTGCCAGCAGCGGGACTAGTAAGGGCAATGAGCAGTTCTTC
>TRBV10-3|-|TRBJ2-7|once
CAISEGGHGEQYF
TGTGCCATCAGTGAGGGGGGACACGGCGAGCAGTACTTC
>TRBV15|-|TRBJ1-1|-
CATSKGGLGNTEAFF
TGTGCCACCAGCAAAGGGGGACTGGGAAACACTGAAGCTTTCTTT
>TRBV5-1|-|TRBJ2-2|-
CASSSPGHGGELFF
TGCGCCAGCAGCTCCCCGGGCCACGGCGGGGAGCTGTTTTTT
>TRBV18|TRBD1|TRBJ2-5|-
CASSRDRGGQETQYF
TGTGCCAGCTCAAGAGACAGGGGGGGACAAGAGACCCAGTACTTC
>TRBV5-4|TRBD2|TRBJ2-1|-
CASSPLGGSSYNEQFF
TGTGCCAGCAGCCCCCTGGGGGGGAGCTCCTACAATGAGCAGTTCTTC
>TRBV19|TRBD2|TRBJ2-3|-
CASNGGGEVDTQYF
TGTGCCAGTAATGGCGGGGGGGAGGTAGATACGCAGTATTTT
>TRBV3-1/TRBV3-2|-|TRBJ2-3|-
CASRTGSTDTQYF
TGTGCCAGCAGGACGGGGAGCACAGATACGCAGTATTTT
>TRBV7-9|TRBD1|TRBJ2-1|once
CASSIGQVNEQFF
TGTGCCAGCAGTATAGGACAGGTTAATGAGCAGTTCTTC
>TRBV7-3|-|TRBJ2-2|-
CASSPTPAGELFF
TGTGCCAGCAGCCCCACCCCAGCCGGGGAGCTGTTTTTT
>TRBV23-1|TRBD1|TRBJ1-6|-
CASSQSGQGSYYNSPLHF
TGCGCCAGCAGTCAATCGGGACAGGGGTCGTACTATAATTCACCCCTCCACTTT
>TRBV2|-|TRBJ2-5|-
CASSDWGLTSETQYF
TGTGCCAGCAGTGATTGGGGGTTGACGTCAGAGACCCAGTACTTC
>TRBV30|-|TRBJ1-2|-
CAWGNGYTF
TGTGCCTGGGGGAATGGCTACACCTTC
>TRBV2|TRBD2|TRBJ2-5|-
CASRGLAGTYYFQETQYF
TGTGCCAGCCGGGGACTAGCGGGGACCTACTATTTCCAAGAGACCCAGTACTTC
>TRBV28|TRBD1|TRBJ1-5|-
CASSPGDSWVSNQPQHF
TGTGCCAGCAGCCCTGGGGACAGTTGGGTAAGCAATCAGCCCCAGCATTTT
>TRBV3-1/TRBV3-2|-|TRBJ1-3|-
CASSLRDSGNTIYF
TGTGCCAGCAGCCTAAGGGACTCTGGAAACACCATATATTTT
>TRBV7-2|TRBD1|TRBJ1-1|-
CASSRQGASEAFF
TGTGCCAGCAGCCGTCAGGGGGCAAGTGAAGCTTTCTTT
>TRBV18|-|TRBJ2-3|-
CASSPSQGPDSTDTQYF
TGTGCCAGCTCACCATCGCAAGGACCCGATAGCACAGATACGCAGTATTTT
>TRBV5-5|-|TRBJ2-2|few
CASSFGGGNTGELFF
TGTGCCAGCAGCTTCGGGGGTGGAAACACCGGGGAGCTGTTTTTT
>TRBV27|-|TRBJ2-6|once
CASGGANVLTF
TGTGCCAGCGGTGGGGCCAACGTCCTGACTTTC
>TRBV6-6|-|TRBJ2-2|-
CASVSYAGELFF
TGTGCCAGCGTTAGTTATGCCGGGGAGCTGTTTTTT
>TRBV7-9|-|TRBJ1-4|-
CASSLLGADEKLFF
TGTGCCAGCAGCTTATTGGGGGCGGATGAAAAACTGTTTTTT
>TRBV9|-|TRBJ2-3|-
CASSVGDTQYF
TGTGCCAGCAGCGTGGGGGATACGCAGTATTTT
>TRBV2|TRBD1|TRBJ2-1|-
CASRGRTGANYNEQFF
TGTGCCAGCAGGGGTCGGACAGGGGCTAATTACAATGAGCAGTTCTTC
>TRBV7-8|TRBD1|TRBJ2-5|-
CASSPDRGLRETQYF
TGTGCCAGCAGCCCGGACAGGGGGTTGCGAGAGACCCAGTACTTC
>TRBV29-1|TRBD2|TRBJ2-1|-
CSVERLADNEQFF
TGCAGCGTTGAAAGACTAGCGGACAATGAGCAGTTCTTC
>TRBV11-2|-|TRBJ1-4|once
CASRDSGVELFF
TGTGCCAGCAGGGACAGTGGGGTAGAACTGTTTTTT
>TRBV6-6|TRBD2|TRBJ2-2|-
CASRPSGGTGELFF
TGTGCCAGCAGGCCCAGCGGGGGGACCGGGGAGCTGTTTTTT
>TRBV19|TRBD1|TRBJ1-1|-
CASSTPRDRDTEAFF
TGTGCCAGTAGTACGCCTCGGGACAGGGACACTGAAGCTTTCTTT
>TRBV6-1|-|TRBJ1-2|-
CASSDLQGVSYGYTF
TGTGCCAGCAGTGATCTACAGGGTGTAAGCTATGGCTACACCTTC
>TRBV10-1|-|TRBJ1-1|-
CASNADRNTEAFF
TGCGCCAGCAACGCGGACAGGAACACTGAAGCTTTCTTT
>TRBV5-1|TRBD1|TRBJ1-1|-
CASSLTGAGTEAFF
TGCGCCAGCAGCCTGACAGGGGCGGGCACTGAAGCTTTCTTT
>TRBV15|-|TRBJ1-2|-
CATSLAGTTNYGYTF
TGTGCCACCAGCCTAGCCGGGACAACCAACTATGGCTACACCTTC